The TCR beta chain described here comes from a study of shared clonotypes between healthy human individuals. A word on this clone: Its target is not known.

General study results and limits: Clonotype sharing among donors, it was expected, would be affected by sequencing depth.

The CDR3 contains 17 residues. Germline V gives CDR1 MDHEN, CDR2 SYDVKM. Trimming left V 6 bases short and J 0 bases short, with 18 bases between. The test was conducted at deep level. Sequencing was performed with immunoSEQ multiplex PCR; in TCRdb, only in-frame clones are kept and a portion is missing. The sample yields about 1 million clones, about three quarters seen once. The sequence was obtained from a man aged 18 to 29 in good health. Sequencing was carried out using memory CD4+ T cells sorted from blood. The subset is: CD45RA-negative fraction. V and J are TRBV28 and TRBJ2-4, with D possibly TRBD1 on 7 matching bases. The CDR3 loop reads CASSRDQGGLAKNIQYF. CDR3 nucleotides: TGTGCCAGCAGCCGTGACCAGGGGGGATTAGCCAAAAACATTCAGTACTTC.